The rows below give T cell receptor beta chains drawn from one sample of a study of identical twins. TCRdb independently ran MiXCR on the 5' RACE reads; one entry per CDR3 protein. The sample lists some 760,000 distinct CDR3 sequences; around a sixth were seen once. These data also featured in a second study, about T cells expressing NK-cell markers.

The source material was PBMCs. The receptors come from a woman between 18 and 29 years old in good health. CDR3s include the opening cysteine and the closing phenylalanine or tryptophan. Each record gives: clone size, V gene, D gene, J gene, CDR3 protein, CDR3 DNA. A D gene is named only where the DNA matches it firmly. Some rows mark clone size as missing; the rest say once, few, many or name a class of expanded clone.

>.|TRBV15|TRBD1|TRBJ2-3
CATSRDWGTGDDTQYF
TGTGCCACCAGCAGAGATTGGGGGACAGGGGACGATACGCAGTATTTT
>few|TRBV12-3/TRBV12-4|TRBD1|TRBJ2-7
CASSRMAGTGSYEQYF
TGTGCCAGCAGTCGCATGGCCGGGACAGGATCCTACGAGCAGTACTTC
>.|TRBV10-1|TRBD2|TRBJ2-5
CASSGTVAGGQETQYF
TGCGCCAGCAGTGGGACGGTAGCGGGAGGCCAAGAGACCCAGTACTTC
>few|TRBV5-1|TRBD2|TRBJ2-7
CASSTGTSGFDEQYF
TGCGCCAGCAGCACAGGGACTAGCGGGTTCGACGAGCAGTACTTC
>few|TRBV9|.|TRBJ2-3
CASSPDRGGTQYF
TGTGCCAGCAGCCCCGATAGAGGGGGGACGCAGTATTTT
>few|TRBV6-5|.|TRBJ2-7
CASSYQGSSSYEQYF
TGTGCCAGCAGTTACCAGGGGTCCAGCTCCTACGAGCAGTACTTC
>many|TRBV7-9|.|TRBJ2-7
CASSSGTGVYEQYF
TGTGCCAGCAGCTCCGGGACTGGAGTTTACGAGCAGTACTTC
>few|TRBV11-3|TRBD1|TRBJ2-5
CASSPINLQGSETQYF
TGTGCCAGCAGCCCGATCAACTTACAGGGGTCGGAGACCCAGTACTTC
>many|TRBV20-1|TRBD1|TRBJ1-1
CSAQTGTGDTEAFF
TGCAGTGCGCAGACCGGGACAGGGGACACTGAAGCTTTCTTT
>.|TRBV29-1|TRBD1|TRBJ1-1
CSAQGIGTEAFF
TGCAGCGCACAGGGGATCGGCACTGAAGCTTTCTTT
>.|TRBV6-2/TRBV6-3|.|TRBJ2-3
CASTEGGADTQYF
TGTGCCAGCACCGAGGGGGGGGCAGATACGCAGTATTTT
>.|TRBV12-3/TRBV12-4|TRBD2|TRBJ2-1
CASSYRLAGGHEQFF
TGTGCCAGCAGTTACAGACTAGCGGGGGGCCATGAGCAGTTCTTC
>.|TRBV20-1|.|TRBJ2-1
CSAPGSNEQFF
TGCAGTGCTCCGGGATCCAATGAGCAGTTCTTC
>.|TRBV20-1|.|TRBJ2-2
CSARAGRNTGELFF
TGCAGTGCTAGAGCAGGACGAAACACCGGGGAGCTGTTTTTT
>.|TRBV4-3|.|TRBJ2-1
CASSQGYTEQFF
TGCGCCAGCAGCCAAGGATATACGGAGCAGTTCTTC
>.|TRBV5-6|TRBD2|TRBJ2-1
CARGPGGGADSYNEQFF
TGTGCCAGGGGCCCGGGGGGGGGGGCGGACTCCTACAATGAGCAGTTCTTC
>few|TRBV11-1|.|TRBJ2-3
CASSLLAGGDTQYF
TGTGCCAGCAGCCTACTAGCCGGCGGGGATACGCAGTATTTT
>.|TRBV5-4|.|TRBJ2-1
CASSRGPSGYNEQFF
TGTGCCAGCAGCCGGGGGCCTAGCGGATACAATGAGCAGTTCTTC
>.|TRBV6-1|TRBD1|TRBJ2-7
CASTRGQGLYEQYF
TGTGCCAGCACCCGGGGACAGGGCCTCTACGAGCAGTACTTC
>.|TRBV20-1|.|TRBJ2-7
CSARKGDEQYF
TGCAGTGCGCGTAAGGGGGACGAGCAGTACTTC
>few|TRBV5-5|TRBD2|TRBJ2-5
CASSLGLAGGRETQYF
TGTGCCAGCAGCTTGGGACTAGCGGGGGGCAGGGAGACCCAGTACTTC
>few|TRBV4-3|.|TRBJ2-5
CASSPQFGYGETQYF
TGCGCCAGCAGCCCTCAGTTTGGCTACGGGGAGACCCAGTACTTC
>.|TRBV5-1|.|TRBJ2-6
CASSLGQDSGANVLTF
TGCGCCAGCAGCTTGGGACAGGACTCCGGGGCCAACGTCCTGACTTTC
>.|TRBV20-1|.|TRBJ1-1
CSAQEPEAFF
TGCAGTGCCCAGGAGCCTGAAGCTTTCTTT
>.|TRBV20-1|.|TRBJ2-7
CCAGPEGASTLYEQYF
TGCTGTGCTGGCCCCGAAGGCGCCAGCACCCTCTACGAGCAGTACTTC
>.|TRBV29-1|.|TRBJ2-2
CSAIARDTGELFF
TGCAGCGCGATAGCCCGGGACACCGGGGAGCTGTTTTTT
>few|TRBV20-1|.|TRBJ1-5
CSATQGAEPQHF
TGCAGTGCTACCCAGGGCGCGGAGCCCCAGCATTTT
>.|TRBV29-1|TRBD1|TRBJ1-1
CSVGGGTGAEAFF
TGCAGCGTTGGAGGGGGCACAGGGGCTGAAGCTTTCTTT
>.|TRBV5-1|TRBD1|TRBJ1-2
CASSLDRGNGYTF
TGCGCCAGCAGCTTGGACAGGGGGAATGGCTACACCTTC
>many|TRBV20-1|.|TRBJ2-1
CSARDIFGADAYNEQFF
TGCAGTGCTAGAGATATATTCGGAGCGGATGCCTACAATGAGCAGTTCTTC
>.|TRBV20-1|TRBD1|TRBJ1-3
CSADTGGGNTIYF
TGCAGTGCTGATACAGGGGGTGGAAACACCATATATTTT
>few|TRBV15|TRBD2|TRBJ2-1
CATRGGGNYNEQFF
TGTGCCACCAGGGGGGGAGGGAATTACAATGAGCAGTTCTTC
>.|TRBV6-2/TRBV6-3|.|TRBJ2-3
CASSPPGHSTDTQYF
TGTGCCAGCAGTCCTCCGGGACATAGCACAGATACGCAGTATTTT
>few|TRBV4-3|.|TRBJ2-1
CASSQDQGQSYNEQFF
TGCGCCAGCAGCCAAGATCAGGGACAAAGCTACAATGAGCAGTTCTTC
>few|TRBV10-3|.|TRBJ1-5
CAISHSGPGQPQHF
TGTGCCATCAGTCACAGCGGGCCTGGTCAGCCCCAGCATTTT
>.|TRBV7-9|.|TRBJ2-7
CASSFIDEQYF
TGTGCCAGCAGCTTTATCGACGAGCAGTACTTC
>.|TRBV23-1|.|TRBJ2-3
CASSQSAGGTDTQYF
TGCGCCAGCAGTCAATCGGCGGGCGGCACAGATACGCAGTATTTT
>.|TRBV12-3/TRBV12-4|TRBD2|TRBJ2-3
CASRGGLAGGDTQYF
TGTGCCAGCAGGGGGGGACTAGCGGGAGGAGATACGCAGTATTTT
>few|TRBV5-1|.|TRBJ2-7
CASSLGQPVYEQYF
TGCGCCAGCAGCTTAGGTCAGCCCGTCTACGAGCAGTACTTC
>few|TRBV20-1|TRBD1|TRBJ2-3
CSARRQGGTDTQYF
TGCAGTGCTAGAAGACAGGGGGGGACAGATACGCAGTATTTT
>.|TRBV4-3|.|TRBJ2-7
CASSQDYQLSPAEQYF
TGCGCCAGCAGCCAAGATTATCAGCTTTCCCCCGCCGAGCAGTACTTC
>.|TRBV7-9|TRBD1|TRBJ2-5
CASSPGTGYLGETQYF
TGTGCCAGCAGCCCCGGGACAGGGTATTTAGGAGAGACCCAGTACTTC
>few|TRBV3-1|.|TRBJ1-1
CASSQLGSNTEAFF
TGTGCCAGCAGCCAACTAGGGTCGAACACTGAAGCTTTCTTT
>once|TRBV7-9|.|TRBJ2-1
CASRPFSRASYNEQFF
TGTGCCAGCAGGCCATTTTCCAGGGCGTCCTACAATGAGCAGTTCTTC
>.|TRBV7-9|.|TRBJ2-5
CASSLERTVQETQYF
TGTGCCAGCAGCCTCGAAAGGACAGTCCAAGAGACCCAGTACTTC
>.|TRBV27|.|TRBJ2-2
CASNIRGGELFF
TGTGCCAGCAACATCAGGGGCGGGGAGCTGTTTTTT
>few|TRBV6-1|TRBD1|TRBJ2-3
CASTKTGTGYPDTQYF
TGTGCCAGTACTAAGACCGGGACAGGGTATCCAGATACGCAGTATTTT
>many|TRBV7-6|TRBD2|TRBJ2-7
CASSSQAGVSYEQYF
TGTGCCAGCAGCTCCCAGGCGGGAGTCTCCTACGAGCAGTACTTC
>few|TRBV7-9|.|TRBJ2-7
CASSPHDEQYF
TGTGCCAGCAGCCCCCATGACGAGCAGTACTTC
>few|TRBV29-1|.|TRBJ2-1
CSVAQRGTVNEQFF
TGCAGCGTTGCGCAGCGGGGGACAGTCAATGAGCAGTTCTTC
>few|TRBV12-3/TRBV12-4|TRBD1|TRBJ1-1
CASSSGTGQTEAFF
TGTGCCAGCAGTTCCGGGACAGGGCAAACTGAAGCTTTCTTT
>.|TRBV20-1|TRBD1|TRBJ2-7
CSTRGQGSYEQYF
TGCAGTACGCGAGGACAGGGCTCCTACGAGCAGTACTTC
>.|TRBV15|TRBD1|TRBJ2-3
CATSSLTGQGTDTQYF
TGTGCCACCAGCAGCCTCACAGGACAGGGAACAGATACGCAGTATTTT
>.|TRBV4-3|.|TRBJ1-2
CASSQTWGSGVNYGYTF
TGCGCCAGCAGCCAAACCTGGGGGTCAGGCGTTAACTATGGCTACACCTTC
>.|TRBV20-1|.|TRBJ2-7
CSAPWPGPRNYYEQYF
TGCAGTGCCCCCTGGCCAGGGCCGCGAAATTATTACGAGCAGTACTTC